This T cell receptor beta chain was profiled in a study of blood T cell repertoires in COVID-19. The overall study: Acute-phase and convalescent COVID-19 samples originated in the United States, Italy and Spain. Sources were T cells, B-cell-depleted T cells, or PBMCs; the material itself was cDNA or gDNA.

Germline V gene lookup returns CDR1 SGHTA and CDR2 FQGNSA. The CDR3 is 15 residues long. Trimming pared 1 base from V and 0 bases from J, leaving 10 bases between. Methods used by the authors: Estimates of nucleated cell counts were drawn from the amplification of reference gene primers. Sequencing used immunoSEQ multiplex PCR; TCRdb keeps in-frame clones, though not all of them. V and J calls and clone size follow that table, whereas D and trimming were derived from the DNA. The profile shows 80,000 to 90,000 clones, 70% to 90% of them singletons. Sequencing was performed on peripheral blood. This rearrangement joins TRBV7-2 to TRBJ2-7; D gene uncertain. The receptor was isolated from a man at least 80 years old with active or convalescent COVID-19. The CDR3 sequence: CASSLEWASSYEQYF. The CDR3 nucleotides are TGTGCCAGCAGCTTAGAGTGGGCGAGCTCCTACGAGCAGTACTTC.